A selection of T cell receptor beta chains follows, all from one sample in a study of blood T cells in healthy people across ages. TCRdb used MiXCR to reprocess the 5' RACE reads, holding one entry per CDR3 protein. The sample carries about 780,000 distinct CDR3 sequences, under 30% recorded once. This sample also appeared in a second study, on T cells of mothers and their children.

Source material: blood. The receptors shown here come from a boy aged 10-17 years in good health. CDR3s include the opening cysteine and the closing phenylalanine or tryptophan. D genes are given only for firm matches. Part of the rows lack a size; the others show once, few, many or a class for expanded clones.

D gene: -
clone size: -
V gene: TRBV27
J gene: TRBJ2-2
CDR3 DNA: TGTGCCAGCAGTCCCCGGGGGCCGGGGGGCACCGGGGAGCTGTTTTTT
CDR3 protein: CASSPRGPGGTGELFF

D gene: TRBD2
clone size: -
V gene: TRBV7-9
J gene: TRBJ2-1
CDR3 DNA: TGTGCCAGCAGCTTCGTTCTGGGGGGGTACAATGAGCAGTTCTTC
CDR3 protein: CASSFVLGGYNEQFF

D gene: TRBD1
clone size: -
V gene: TRBV28
J gene: TRBJ2-6
CDR3 DNA: TGTGCCAGCAGTTTTTCTGGACAGGGGTACGACTCTGGGGCCAACGTCCTGACTTTC
CDR3 protein: CASSFSGQGYDSGANVLTF

D gene: -
clone size: -
V gene: TRBV10-3
J gene: TRBJ2-7
CDR3 DNA: TGTGCCATCTCCAGGAGCTCCTACGAGCAGTACTTC
CDR3 protein: CAISRSSYEQYF

D gene: -
clone size: -
V gene: TRBV12-3/TRBV12-4
J gene: TRBJ1-2
CDR3 DNA: TGTGCCAGCAGTTTAGGGATGGCGACCGGCTACACCTTC
CDR3 protein: CASSLGMATGYTF

D gene: TRBD1
clone size: -
V gene: TRBV6-6
J gene: TRBJ1-3
CDR3 DNA: TGTGCCAGCAGTTTCCTTACAGGGGCTGGAAACACCATATATTTT
CDR3 protein: CASSFLTGAGNTIYF

D gene: -
clone size: -
V gene: TRBV7-9
J gene: TRBJ2-7
CDR3 DNA: TGTGCCAGCAGCTTAGCCGTCCAGGGTGACGAGCAGTACTTC
CDR3 protein: CASSLAVQGDEQYF

D gene: TRBD1
clone size: -
V gene: TRBV5-1
J gene: TRBJ2-5
CDR3 DNA: TGCGCCAGCAGCTTGGAAGGGACAGGCTTTCTCCCTTCCTACGAGCGGTACTTC
CDR3 protein: CASSLEGTGFLPSYERYF

D gene: -
clone size: -
V gene: TRBV28
J gene: TRBJ2-7
CDR3 DNA: TGTGCCAGCACTCAGGCACAAGGTCCTCGGGGGGAGCAGTACTTC
CDR3 protein: CASTQAQGPRGEQYF

D gene: -
clone size: once
V gene: TRBV21-1
J gene: TRBJ2-5
CDR3 DNA: TGTGCCAGCAGCAAATTGGTGGGGCAGGGTGGTTACGAGCCGTACTTC
CDR3 protein: CASSKLVGQGGYEPYF

D gene: -
clone size: -
V gene: TRBV18
J gene: TRBJ2-7
CDR3 DNA: TGTGCCAGCTCACCCGGGACGGAACCCTACGAGCAGTACTTC
CDR3 protein: CASSPGTEPYEQYF

D gene: -
clone size: -
V gene: TRBV6-6
J gene: TRBJ2-1
CDR3 DNA: TGTGCCAGCAGTTCGAAAGAGGAGGCCTACAATGAGCAGTTCTTC
CDR3 protein: CASSSKEEAYNEQFF

D gene: -
clone size: few
V gene: TRBV19
J gene: TRBJ1-5
CDR3 DNA: TGTGCCAGTAGGACGAGCGGGACGGTGCTTAGGCCCCAGCATTTT
CDR3 protein: CASRTSGTVLRPQHF

D gene: TRBD2
clone size: -
V gene: TRBV6-4
J gene: TRBJ2-5
CDR3 DNA: TGTGCCAGCAGTGATGATCTAGCGGGGGGATACCAAGAGACCCAGTACTTC
CDR3 protein: CASSDDLAGGYQETQYF

D gene: -
clone size: -
V gene: TRBV28
J gene: TRBJ1-3
CDR3 DNA: TGTGCCAGCAGCCTACCGGGGACATTGGGAAACACCATATATTTT
CDR3 protein: CASSLPGTLGNTIYF

D gene: TRBD1
clone size: -
V gene: TRBV9
J gene: TRBJ2-2
CDR3 DNA: TGTGCCAGCAGCGTTACAGGGGTCGGGGAGCTGTTTTTT
CDR3 protein: CASSVTGVGELFF

D gene: -
clone size: few
V gene: TRBV6-5
J gene: TRBJ1-3
CDR3 DNA: TGTGCCAGCAGTTACTCCGAGGCGTTTACTACTGGAAACACCATATATTTT
CDR3 protein: CASSYSEAFTTGNTIYF

D gene: -
clone size: few
V gene: TRBV7-9
J gene: TRBJ2-1
CDR3 DNA: TGTGCCAGCAGCTTACCCGCAGGCGGTAATGAGCAGTTCTTC
CDR3 protein: CASSLPAGGNEQFF

D gene: -
clone size: few
V gene: TRBV14
J gene: TRBJ2-7
CDR3 DNA: TGTGCCAGCAGCCAAGTAGGGGTAACGACCTACGAGCAGTACTTC
CDR3 protein: CASSQVGVTTYEQYF

D gene: -
clone size: -
V gene: TRBV5-1
J gene: TRBJ2-7
CDR3 DNA: TGCGCCAGCAGCGCTGACAGTGCCCAGGCCTACGAGCAGTACTTC
CDR3 protein: CASSADSAQAYEQYF

D gene: -
clone size: -
V gene: TRBV2
J gene: TRBJ1-4
CDR3 DNA: TGTGCCAGCAGGGGTCCGGGACGCCTTAATGAAAAACTGTTTTTT
CDR3 protein: CASRGPGRLNEKLFF

D gene: TRBD2
clone size: -
V gene: TRBV13
J gene: TRBJ2-1
CDR3 DNA: TGTGCCAGCAGCTGGGGACTAGCGGGTGAGCTGGGCAATGAGCAGTTCTTC
CDR3 protein: CASSWGLAGELGNEQFF

D gene: TRBD2
clone size: -
V gene: TRBV9
J gene: TRBJ2-4
CDR3 DNA: TGTGCCAGCAGCGAGATCGGGACTAGCGGAGACATTCAGTACTTC
CDR3 protein: CASSEIGTSGDIQYF

D gene: -
clone size: few
V gene: TRBV7-2
J gene: TRBJ2-5
CDR3 DNA: TGTGCCAGCAGCTTAACGCGGGGCAGTGTGAAGACCCAGTACTTC
CDR3 protein: CASSLTRGSVKTQYF

D gene: TRBD1
clone size: few
V gene: TRBV7-2
J gene: TRBJ1-4
CDR3 DNA: TGTGCCAGCAGCCAACGACAGGGAAGGGAAAAACTGTTTTTT
CDR3 protein: CASSQRQGREKLFF

D gene: -
clone size: -
V gene: TRBV9
J gene: TRBJ1-3
CDR3 DNA: TGTGCCAGCAGCGTAATGACAGAACCTGGAAACACCATATATTTT
CDR3 protein: CASSVMTEPGNTIYF

D gene: TRBD2
clone size: -
V gene: TRBV12-3/TRBV12-4
J gene: TRBJ2-3
CDR3 DNA: TGTGCCAGCAGTTTGGTGGCTAGCGGGAGAGCAGATATGGAATATTTT
CDR3 protein: CASSLVASGRADMEYF

D gene: -
clone size: -
V gene: TRBV6-5
J gene: TRBJ1-1
CDR3 DNA: TGTGCCAGCAGTTACGATGGGTACTCTGAAGCTTTCTTT
CDR3 protein: CASSYDGYSEAFF

D gene: -
clone size: -
V gene: TRBV10-3
J gene: TRBJ1-2
CDR3 DNA: TGTGCCATCAGTGAGCAGTCAGGGATCTTCGGCTACACCTTC
CDR3 protein: CAISEQSGIFGYTF

D gene: -
clone size: few
V gene: TRBV19
J gene: TRBJ1-6
CDR3 DNA: TGTGCCAGTAGTCGGGCAGAAAATAATTCACCCCTCCACTTT
CDR3 protein: CASSRAENNSPLHF

D gene: -
clone size: -
V gene: TRBV9
J gene: TRBJ1-4
CDR3 DNA: TGTGCCAGCAGCGTGCGGGCAGGGGATAATGAAAAACTGTTTTTT
CDR3 protein: CASSVRAGDNEKLFF

D gene: TRBD1
clone size: -
V gene: TRBV6-4
J gene: TRBJ1-1
CDR3 DNA: TGTGCCAGCAGCGACAGCGCCGGGACAGGGGCTGAAGCTTTCTTT
CDR3 protein: CASSDSAGTGAEAFF

D gene: TRBD2
clone size: -
V gene: TRBV7-7
J gene: TRBJ2-3
CDR3 DNA: TGTGCTAGCAGCCCGCTGACTAGCGAGGCTTACACAGATACGCAGTATTTT
CDR3 protein: CASSPLTSEAYTDTQYF